The 29 T cell receptor beta chains in this list originate from one sample, sequenced in a study of shared clonotypes between healthy human individuals. Assay used: immunoSEQ multiplex PCR; TCRdb lists only in-frame clones, some missing. Here the sample spans a few million clones, roughly 93% being singletons. The sequenced sample was naive CD4+ T cells from PBMCs. The subset denotes: CD45RA+ positively selected. The receptors stem from a young man in good health. Some clones in this sample may be carry-over from other donors' samples.

The rearrangement joins TRBV19 to TRBJ2-1, with 10 bases matching TRBD2. The V segment lost 6 bases and the J segment 9 bases; nucleotides outside the gene matches: 11. The CDR3 spans 15 residues. Looked up from germline, CDR1 is LNHDA and CDR2 is SQIVND (reference sequence). This CDR3 reads CASRNPSGRAGEQFF. CDR3 bases: TGTGCCAGTAGGAACCCCAGCGGGAGGGCCGGTGAGCAGTTCTTC.

The gene calls are TRBV28 and TRBJ2-1, with D maybe TRBD1 (5 bases). The CDR3 is 14 residues long. V was clipped by 2 bases and J by 6 bases, with 11 bases between them. CDR1 MDHEN and CDR2 SYDVKM come from the germline V gene. CDR3 region: CASSLIGARNEQFF. CDR3 coding DNA: TGTGCCAGCAGTTTAATAGGGGCCCGCAATGAGCAGTTCTTC. The complete variable domain, with remaining parts taken from reference TRBV28 and TRBJ2-1, reads DVKVTQSSRYLVKRTGEKVFLECVQDMDHENMFWYRQDPGLGLRLIYFSYDVKMKEKGDIPEGYSVSREKKERFSLILESASTNQTSMYLCASSLIGARNEQFFGPGTRLTVL.

In the case of this clone: The same CDR3 also results from other DNA sequences found in this sample. The gene calls are TRBV5-1 and TRBJ1-1, with 7 nucleotides matching TRBD1. Unmatched junction bases numbered 7, after V lost 3 bases and J lost 5 bases. Per the germline V gene, CDR1 is SGHRS and CDR2 is YFSETQ. The CDR3 extends over 14 amino acids. The CDR3 here is CASSSQGGRTEAFF. The CDR3 coding sequence is TGCGCCAGCAGCTCCCAGGGGGGGAGAACTGAAGCTTTCTTT.

The chain has TRBV11-1 and TRBJ2-1; D is possibly TRBD1 or TRBD2 (5 bases each). The CDR3 is made up of 16 amino acids. With 5 bases removed from V and 0 bases from J, the gap between germline ends came to 14 bases. CDR1 SGHAT and CDR2 FQDESV come from the germline V gene (reference sequence). In DNA, the CDR3 is TGTGCCAGCAGCCCCGTCTCGAGGGGCTCCTACAATGAGCAGTTCTTC. Translating gives CASSPVSRGSYNEQFF.

The chain uses TRBV4-1 and TRBJ2-1; 11 bases map to TRBD2. With 2 bases clipped from V and 2 bases from J, the junction kept 2 bases outside the gene matches. Per the germline V gene, CDR1 is MGHRA and CDR2 is YSYEKL. The CDR3 covers 16 residues. Written as DNA, the CDR3 is TGCGCCAGCAGCCAAACTAGCGGGAGCCCCTACAATGAGCAGTTCTTC. This translates into CASSQTSGSPYNEQFF.

The genes are TRBV25-1 and TRBJ2-7; D call uncertain. Germline-derived CDR1 and CDR2 are MGHDK and SYGVNS. Trimming cost V 3 bases and J 2 bases, with 8 bases left between them. The CDR3 loop spans 13 amino acids. CDR3 region: CASSDDNTYEQYF. The CDR3 DNA reads TGTGCCAGCAGTGATGACAATACCTACGAGCAGTACTTC.

This sequence joins TRBV7-9 and TRBJ2-3; D might be TRBD2 (6 bases). Trimming shortened V by 1 base and J by 5 bases, and 10 bases separated the two germline ends. Germline CDR1 SEHNR, CDR2 FQNEAQ (reference sequence). The CDR3 covers 14 residues. This chain's CDR3 is CASSLGREIDTQYF. In DNA form, the CDR3 reads TGTGCCAGCAGCTTAGGTCGGGAGATAGATACGCAGTATTTT.

The V and J genes are TRBV28 and TRBJ1-2; 10 nucleotides agree with TRBD1. The germline V gene has CDR1 MDHEN and CDR2 SYDVKM. CDR3 length: 15 amino acids. The J segment lost 8 bases and the V segment lost 2 bases, leaving 8 bases of the junction unmatched. The CDR3 region is CASSLLGQGRRGYTF. CDR3 DNA: TGTGCCAGCAGTTTACTGGGACAGGGGCGTCGCGGCTACACCTTC.

The chain combines TRBV7-2 with TRBJ2-3; tentatively, D is TRBD2 (7 bases). The CDR3 has 16 residues. Trimming left V 5 bases short and J 6 bases short, with 21 bases between. Germline V gene data show CDR1 as SGHTA and CDR2 as FQGNSA. The CDR3 reads CASSDFARGAGDTQYF. Written as DNA, the CDR3 is TGTGCCAGCAGCGATTTCGCCCGGGGGGCAGGGGATACGCAGTATTTT.

The gene calls are TRBV5-6 and TRBJ2-3; D may be TRBD2 (6 bases). Germline V CDR1 and CDR2: SGHDT, YYEEEE. V was clipped by 3 bases and J by 2 bases, with 16 bases between them. This CDR3 has 16 amino acids. The CDR3 loop is CASSSGTGEFTDTQYF. CDR3 sequence (DNA): TGTGCCAGCAGCTCAGGGACTGGAGAGTTCACAGATACGCAGTATTTT.

The gene calls are TRBV7-9 and TRBJ2-7, with 11 nucleotides matching TRBD2. Germline loops: CDR1 SEHNR, CDR2 FQNEAQ (reference sequence). V was clipped by 5 bases and J by 3 bases; unmatched bases: 6. The CDR3 has 15 residues. DNA of the CDR3: TGTGCCAGCAGCACCCGGACTAGCGGGCTCTACGAGCAGTACTTC. Its protein is CASSTRTSGLYEQYF.

The V and J genes are TRBV18 and TRBJ2-5, with D possibly TRBD2 on 5 matching bases. Germline loops: CDR1 KGHSH, CDR2 LQKENI. Trimming removed 4 bases from V and 0 bases from J, with 12 bases in between. The length of the CDR3 is 15 residues. This chain's CDR3 is CASSRSREYQETQYF. In nucleotides, the CDR3 is TGTGCCAGCTCACGGTCTAGGGAGTACCAAGAGACCCAGTACTTC.

This clone has only one observation. Other nucleotide sequences from this sample produce the same CDR3. The rearrangement joins TRBV5-1 to TRBJ1-2; 8 bases match TRBD1. The ends lost 4 bases at V and 3 bases at J; junction bases unmatched: 2. This CDR3 is built from 13 residues. From germline, CDR1 is SGHRS and CDR2 YFSETQ. The CDR3 bases are TGCGCCAGCAGCGCGACAGGGGACTATGGCTACACCTTC. As protein: CASSATGDYGYTF.

The chain recombines TRBV10-2 with TRBJ2-7; D may match TRBD1 or TRBD2 (5 bases each). The CDR3 length is 14 residues. Looked up from germline, CDR1 is WSHSY and CDR2 is SAAADI. V lost 6 bases and J 2 bases, leaving 14 bases between the germline ends. The CDR3 DNA reads as TGCGCCAGCAGGGTAGGGCAGGGAGCCTACGAGCAGTACTTC. This encodes CASRVGQGAYEQYF.

V and J are TRBV15 and TRBJ2-5; 8 nucleotides line up with TRBD2. The CDR3 is 15 amino acids. CDR1 and CDR2 from the germline V gene are LNHNV and YYDKDF (reference sequence). The ends lost 1 base at V and 5 bases at J; junction bases unmatched: 6. This CDR3 reads CATSRGGLGDETQYF. CDR3 sequence (DNA): TGTGCCACCAGCAGAGGGGGACTAGGCGATGAGACCCAGTACTTC. The full variable domain, completed using reference TRBV15 and TRBJ2-5, is DAMVIQNPRYQVTQFGKPVTLSCSQTLNHNVMYWYQQKSSQAPKLLFHYYDKDFNNEADTPDNFQSRRPNTSFCFLDIRSPGLGDTAMYLCATSRGGLGDETQYFGPGTRLLVL.

The chain carries TRBV18 and TRBJ2-5; 10 nucleotides align to TRBD1. The CDR3 covers 14 residues. Per the germline V gene, CDR1 is KGHSH and CDR2 is LQKENI. V was clipped by 3 bases and J by 7 bases; unmatched bases: 5. CDR3 nucleotides: TGTGCCAGCTCACCGGGACAGGGGCTTTTGACCCAGTACTTC. This codes for CASSPGQGLLTQYF.

The chain combines TRBV6-5 with TRBJ2-7, with TRBD1 matching 7 bases. J lost 1 base, V lost 6 bases, and 6 bases had no gene match. The germline gives CDR1 MNHEY, CDR2 SVGAGI. The CDR3 runs 14 residues. CDR3 amino acids: CASSPTTGSYEQYF. The CDR3 DNA sequence: TGTGCCAGCAGCCCTACGACAGGGTCCTACGAGCAGTACTTC.

The chain has TRBV25-1 and TRBJ1-4, with TRBD1 as a possible D gene (5 bases). This CDR3 spans 15 amino acids. Germline V gene data show CDR1 as MGHDK and CDR2 as SYGVNS. The ends were cut back, 4 bases at V and 3 bases at J, with 12 bases in the middle. The CDR3 is CASSVPQGPNEKLFF. The CDR3 coding sequence is TGTGCCAGCAGTGTACCCCAGGGTCCTAATGAAAAACTGTTTTTT.

The chain carries TRBV4-1 and TRBJ2-1, with no clear D. The CDR3 consists of 16 residues. V was clipped by 0 bases and J by 3 bases, with 12 bases between them. In germline, CDR1 is MGHRA, CDR2 YSYEKL. The CDR3 sequence: CASSQDGFGGYNEQFF. The CDR3 bases are TGCGCCAGCAGCCAAGATGGCTTTGGCGGCTACAATGAGCAGTTCTTC.

The rearrangement uses TRBV11-3 and TRBJ2-2, with D unclear. The CDR3 runs 16 residues. With 2 bases removed from V and 2 bases from J, the gap between germline ends came to 12 bases. Looked up from germline, CDR1 is SGHNT and CDR2 is YENEEA. The CDR3 is CASSLFAGHNTGELFF. DNA for the CDR3: TGTGCCAGCAGCTTATTTGCAGGTCATAACACCGGGGAGCTGTTTTTT.

The J gene is TRBJ2-3, the V gene TRBV7-3; D is perhaps TRBD2 (7 bases). CDR1 SGHTA and CDR2 FQGTGA come from the germline V gene. V lost 5 bases and J 14 bases, leaving 20 bases between the germline ends. The CDR3 runs 13 residues. CDR3 nucleotide sequence: TGTGCCAGCAGCCGGATACAGGGAGGGAGGCTGTATTTT. This gives the protein CASSRIQGGRLYF.

The chain joins TRBV4-1 to TRBJ1-1; weak D call: TRBD1 (5 bases). Trimming took off 4 bases at V and 5 bases at J, with 11 bases between the two ends. Looked up from germline, CDR1 is MGHRA and CDR2 is YSYEKL. The CDR3 covers 13 residues. CDR3 amino acids: CASSLGGTTEAFF. The CDR3, as DNA: TGCGCCAGCAGCCTCGGGGGGACGACTGAAGCTTTCTTT.

The chain uses TRBV28 and TRBJ1-1; tentative D call: TRBD1 (6 bases). This CDR3 spans 14 amino acids. Trimming pared 7 bases from V and 2 bases from J, leaving 14 bases between. Germline V gene sequence: CDR1 MDHEN, CDR2 SYDVKM. CDR3 nucleotide sequence: TGTGCCAGCACGGAGGAAGGGGGAAACACTGAAGCTTTCTTT. Translating gives CASTEEGGNTEAFF.

The V call is TRBV5-1, the J call TRBJ2-5, with 7 bases matching TRBD1. The CDR3 has 14 residues. J lost 1 base, V lost 4 bases, and 4 bases had no gene match. Germline values: CDR1 SGHRS, CDR2 YFSETQ. CDR3 sequence: CASSRGQTQETQYF. In nucleotides, the CDR3 is TGCGCCAGCAGCAGGGGACAGACCCAAGAGACCCAGTACTTC.

The chain carries TRBV5-1 and TRBJ2-3, with 10 nucleotides matching TRBD2. This CDR3 has 16 residues. After removal of 1 base from V and 4 bases from J, the junction contained 6 bases not matched to a gene. Germline CDR1 reads SGHRS; CDR2 reads YFSETQ. DNA of the CDR3: TGCGCCAGCAGCTTGAACCTAGCGGGAGTGCCAGATACGCAGTATTTT. This encodes CASSLNLAGVPDTQYF.

The chain employs TRBV9 and TRBJ2-1; 7 bases match TRBD2. The CDR3 is made up of 15 amino acids. Germline values: CDR1 SGDLS, CDR2 YYNGEE. V was pared by 0 bases and J by 9 bases, with 9 bases of the junction left unmatched. The chain's CDR3 is CASSVVREGLGEQFF. Written as DNA, the CDR3 is TGTGCCAGCAGCGTAGTGAGGGAGGGCCTCGGTGAGCAGTTCTTC.

The chain links TRBV5-1 to TRBJ2-3; D is perhaps TRBD1 or TRBD2 (6 bases each). This CDR3 region has 14 residues. CDR1 and CDR2 (germline): SGHRS, YFSETQ. Trimming removed 5 bases at V and 2 bases at J, with 12 bases between. The CDR3 is CASSRGEDTDTQYF. CDR3 DNA: TGCGCCAGCAGTAGGGGGGAGGACACAGATACGCAGTATTTT.

V gene TRBV7-3 combines with J gene TRBJ2-1; D is uncertain. This CDR3 has 15 amino acids. The V end was cut by 4 bases, the J end by 8 bases, with 18 bases between. Germline values: CDR1 SGHTA, CDR2 FQGTGA. CDR3 DNA: TGTGCCAGCAGCTACGCGGATGATGGTATAGATGAGCAGTTCTTC. Translated: CASSYADDGIDEQFF.

This chain links TRBV10-1 with TRBJ1-4; D is uncertain. V lost 7 bases and J 0 bases, leaving 15 bases between the germline ends. This CDR3 region has 16 residues. The V gene's germline CDR1 is WNHNN and CDR2 SYGVQD (reference sequence). The DNA of the CDR3 is TGCGCCAGCACTTATTGGGCGGGGTCAACTAATGAAAAACTGTTTTTT. This translates into CASTYWAGSTNEKLFF.